This record looks at one TCR beta chain sequence and its context. Terminally differentiated effector memory CD45RA+ cells were left out of the naive CD8 fraction, which was CD45RO-negative and positively selected for CCR7. CDR3 length: 13 amino acids. The germline gives CDR1 SGHVS, CDR2 FNYEAQ. V was trimmed by 1 base and J by 6 bases, leaving 7 bases between them. TCRdb's table, derived via immunoSEQ multiplex PCR, lists solely in-frame clones and lacks some. The sample includes roughly 2.1 million clones, about 92% of them seen just once. The sample belongs to a study of shared clonotypes between healthy human individuals.

Sequenced: naive CD8+ T cells from PBMCs. The TCR sequence derives from a man in his late teens or twenties in good health. Some clones in this sample may be carry-over from other donors' samples. The V and J genes are TRBV7-6 and TRBJ1-5, with D uncertain. CDR3 sequence: CASSLEGAQPQHF. The CDR3 DNA sequence: TGTGCCAGCAGCTTAGAAGGTGCTCAGCCCCAGCATTTT.